A single TCR beta chain is shown here with its context. This specimen comes from a study of cytomegalovirus exposure and HLA in healthy donors. The PCR ran on 60 Vbeta and 13 Jbeta primers. Sequenced by immunoSEQ multiplex PCR; TCRdb stores in-frame clones only, minus some. The sample consists of approximately 180,000 clones, approximately 72% of them appearing once. With V trimmed by 0 bases and J by 15 bases, 14 bases remained unmatched. The germline CDR1 and CDR2 sequences are LGHNA and YSLEER. The CDR3 runs 15 residues. V usage is TRBV4-3 and J usage is TRBJ2-1; 7 bases match TRBD1. The TCR was taken from a human donor in good health. The sequenced material came from PBMCs. CDR3 nucleotides: TGCGCCAGCAGCCAAGATCGGGACAGCCCCTCCAGACCGTTCTTC. Encoded protein: CASSQDRDSPSRPFF.